Presented here are 10 T cell receptor beta chains from one specimen sequenced in a study of blood T cell repertoires in COVID-19. Data came from immunoSEQ multiplex PCR; TCRdb stores just in-frame clones and leaves some out. The repertoire includes about 260,000 clones, 88% of them detected once, and approximately 0.7% sits in the top ten. Input material: peripheral blood. The receptors here all came from a human donor in a cohort sampled during active COVID-19.

CDR3 DNA: TGTGCCAGCAGTCAAGGACTGACCTACGAGCAGTACTTC. This translates into CASSQGLTYEQYF. This rearrangement joins TRBV6-2 or TRBV6-3 to TRBJ2-7, with D perhaps TRBD2 (5 bases). Germline V CDR1 and CDR2: MNHEY, SVGEGT. The CDR3 is 13 residues long. Trimming removed 5 bases from V and 2 bases from J, with 10 bases in between.

This rearrangement joins TRBV27 to TRBJ1-2; tentatively, D is TRBD1 (5 bases). V was cut by 3 bases and J by 2 bases, with 7 bases left in between. CDR3 length: 13 amino acids. Germline CDR1 and CDR2: MNHEY and SMNVEV (reference sequence). The CDR3 DNA reads as TGTGCCAGCAGTTTGCGGGGGAACTATGGCTACACCTTC. Translation gives CASSLRGNYGYTF.

A single count supports this clone. The rearrangement links TRBV5-6 to TRBJ2-5; a weak D match, TRBD1 (6 bases). CDR3 size: 14 residues. The germline V gene encodes CDR1 SGHDT and CDR2 YYEEEE. Trimming shortened V by 3 bases and J by 2 bases, and 11 bases separated the two germline ends. The CDR3 nucleotides read TGTGCCAGCAGCTCAAAGGGGGTTCAAGAGACCCAGTACTTC. Translated: CASSSKGVQETQYF.

This clone was seen only once. The CDR3 loop reads CASRSPGTGSNEQFF. CDR3 DNA: TGTGCCAGCAGATCACCGGGGACAGGGTCCAATGAGCAGTTCTTC. The V and J genes are TRBV6-6 and TRBJ2-1; 9 bases map to TRBD1. CDR3 length: 15 residues. Germline CDR1 MNHNY, CDR2 SVGAGI (reference sequence). The V segment lost 6 bases and the J segment 6 bases; nucleotides outside the gene matches: 9.

This rearrangement joins TRBV19 to TRBJ1-2; tentatively, D is TRBD1 (5 bases). The V gene lost 5 bases and the J gene lost 5 bases, with 12 bases spanning the gap. This CDR3 has 13 amino acids. From germline, CDR1 is LNHDA and CDR2 SQIVND (reference sequence). The CDR3 reads CASSPGIGYGYTF. Here the CDR3 DNA reads TGTGCCAGTAGTCCAGGGATCGGATATGGCTACACCTTC.

The chain links TRBV18 to TRBJ1-1; 10 nucleotides agree with TRBD1. The length of the CDR3 is 14 residues. After removal of 8 bases from V and 10 bases from J, the junction contained 13 bases not matched to a gene. Germline V gene data show CDR1 as KGHSH and CDR2 as LQKENI. The CDR3 DNA follows: TGTGCCAGCATTGCCGTGGGACAGGGGTTGGGAGCTTTCTTT. Protein product: CASIAVGQGLGAFF.

This chain joins TRBV27 and TRBJ1-1, with 12 bases that match TRBD1. CDR3 length: 18 amino acids. Germline values: CDR1 MNHEY, CDR2 SMNVEV (reference sequence). With V trimmed by 7 bases and J by 7 bases, 19 bases remained unmatched. In DNA form, the CDR3 reads TGTGCCAGCACTACACGCATCCGGGACAGGGGGCTCGGCGGTGAAGCTTTCTTT. This codes for CASTTRIRDRGLGGEAFF.

This chain links TRBV28 with TRBJ2-7; 15 nucleotides line up with TRBD2. V lost 6 bases to trimming and J lost 2 bases; unmatched junction nucleotides: 2. The CDR3 totals 15 residues. Per the germline V gene, CDR1 is MDHEN and CDR2 is SYDVKM. CDR3 coding DNA: TGTGCCAGCAGAGGGACTAGCGGGAGGACCTACGAGCAGTACTTC. This translates into CASRGTSGRTYEQYF.

J is TRBJ2-7 and V is TRBV4-1; D is perhaps TRBD2 (5 bases). Germline CDR1 reads MGHRA; CDR2 reads YSYEKL. The V and J ends lost 0 bases and 3 bases respectively, with 9 bases between them. The CDR3 extends over 14 amino acids. The CDR3 DNA follows: TGCGCCAGCAGCCAAGATCAAGAGGGCTACGAGCAGTACTTC. It translates to CASSQDQEGYEQYF.

V usage is TRBV11-2 and J usage is TRBJ1-4; 10 nucleotides agree with TRBD1. CDR1 SGHAT and CDR2 FQNNGV come from the germline V gene. CDR3 length: 13 amino acids. Trimming at V came to 5 bases and at J to 7 bases, leaving 1 base not matched to a gene. For the CDR3, the DNA is TGTGCCAGCAGCGGACAGGGGGGTGAAAAACTGTTTTTT. It is translated as CASSGQGGEKLFF.